Described below is a single T cell receptor (beta chain) sequence and its context. The source of the sample is a study of blood T cell repertoires in COVID-19. Background on the study: The United States, Italy and Spain were the sources of the acute and convalescent COVID-19 samples.

Methods used by the authors: Nucleated cell counts were estimated from reference gene primer amplification. Data came from immunoSEQ multiplex PCR; TCRdb stores just in-frame clones and leaves some out. Clonal size and the V and J genes are those of that table, whereas D and trimming came from the DNA. The sample has fewer than 100,000 clones; about 85% are singletons. The CDR3 is 17 residues long. Germline-derived CDR1 and CDR2 are SGHVS and FQNEAQ. The ends were cut back, 2 bases at V and 0 bases at J, with 16 bases in the middle. The sample comprised peripheral blood. V gene TRBV7-8 combines with J gene TRBJ1-2; the D gene is possibly TRBD1 (5 bases). The receptor comes from a man aged 55 to 70 with acute or convalescent COVID-19. The CDR3 reads CASSLFLRQMTNYGYTF. DNA for the CDR3: TGTGCCAGCAGCTTATTCTTACGACAGATGACTAACTATGGCTACACCTTC. The variable domain in full, completed from reference TRBV7-8 and TRBJ1-2, reads GAGVSQSPRYKVAKRGQDVALRCDPISGHVSLFWYQQALGQGPEFLTYFQNEAQLDKSGLPSDRFFAERPEGSVSTLKIQRTQQEDSAVYLCASSLFLRQMTNYGYTFGSGTRLTVV.